The source of this T cell receptor (beta chain) is a study of response to subunit inactivated influenza vaccine. This clonotype has just a few counts. Its antigen is not identified. One entry per CDR3 protein, called by TCRdb with MiXCR from the RT-PCR reads. Of 650,000 to 800,000 distinct CDR3 sequences listed, 11% to 15% are singletons. Germline V gene data show CDR1 as SNHLY and CDR2 as FYNNEI. The length of the CDR3 is 14 residues. Trimming pared 4 bases from V and 0 bases from J, leaving 9 bases between. Study conclusions and caveats: New T cells are recruited in small numbers by each seasonal influenza vaccination, according to the authors' suggestion.

This TCR was recovered from a man aged 45 to 65 who received an inactivated influenza vaccine. The source material was PBMCs from blood, sampled 14 to 15 days before vaccination. The gene calls are TRBV2 and TRBJ2-5; no clear D. In DNA, the CDR3 is TGTGCCAGCAGTGTCCGATTGGACCAAGAGACCCAGTACTTC. It specifies CASSVRLDQETQYF.